One sample yielded the 20 T cell receptor beta chains listed below, sequenced in a study of T cells after yellow fever vaccination. TCRdb reanalysed the 5' RACE reads using MiXCR and keeps one entry per CDR3 protein. The sample consists of about 400,000 distinct CDR3 sequences, around 6.4% of them appearing once. The input for sequencing was PBMCs, taken 5 days after the yellow fever booster vaccination. These receptors all stem from a man aged 25 to 40 who received the YFV17D yellow fever vaccine.

This clonotype occurred many times. J is TRBJ2-5 and V is TRBV7-2, with D unresolved. CDR3 size: 12 residues. Germline CDR1 and CDR2: SGHTA and FQGNSA. The V gene lost 7 bases and the J gene lost 5 bases, with 11 bases spanning the gap. CDR3 DNA sequence: TGTGCCAGCACCCCCGGGTTTGAGACCCAGTACTTC. It codes for CASTPGFETQYF.

This clonotype was recorded a few times. The chain employs TRBV7-8 and TRBJ1-4; D unresolved. Between the trimmed V and J ends, which lost 10 bases and 0 bases, there was a span of 12 bases. CDR3 length equals 14 residues. The germline V gene has CDR1 SGHVS and CDR2 FQNEAQ. The CDR3: CATKLTATNEKLFF. The CDR3 DNA reads TGTGCCACAAAATTGACGGCAACTAATGAAAAACTGTTTTTT.

V gene TRBV29-1 combines with J gene TRBJ2-3; no reliable D call. Germline CDR1 SQVTM, CDR2 ANQGSEA. There are 14 residues in the CDR3. V was pared by 7 bases and J by 0 bases, with 14 bases between. CDR3 protein: CSGVAISSTDTQYF. The DNA for the CDR3 is TGCAGCGGGGTGGCCATTTCTAGCACAGATACGCAGTATTTT.

The CDR3 sequence: CSARDLQGRGADTQYF. CDR3 coding DNA: TGCAGTGCTAGAGATTTACAGGGGCGAGGTGCAGATACGCAGTATTTT. This chain joins TRBV20-1 and TRBJ2-3; 7 bases fit TRBD1. Per germline, CDR1 DFQATT and CDR2 SNEGSKA (reference sequence). CDR3 length: 16 amino acids. The V gene end was trimmed by 0 bases and the J gene end by 4 bases; junction bases not matched to a gene: 10.

In DNA, the CDR3 is TGTGCCAGCAGTTACGGGGGTCTCTGGGGCTACACCTTC. Translation gives CASSYGGLWGYTF. The chain combines TRBV6-5 with TRBJ1-2; tentatively, D is TRBD1 (5 bases). Germline CDR1 is MNHEY and CDR2 is SVGAGI. The CDR3 length is 13 residues. V dropped 2 bases and J dropped 8 bases, with 12 bases sitting between them.

There are a few counts of this clonotype. The CDR3: CASSVYGGRVNEQFF. The DNA of the CDR3 is TGTGCCAGCAGCGTATACGGCGGGAGGGTCAATGAGCAGTTCTTC. V gene TRBV9 combines with J gene TRBJ2-1; 9 bases are shared with TRBD2. The CDR3 consists of 15 residues. Germline V CDR1 and CDR2: SGDLS, YYNGEE. J lost 6 bases, V lost 1 base, and 5 bases had no gene match. The full variable domain, in which reference TRBV9 and TRBJ2-1 provide the parts outside the CDR3, is DSGVTQTPKHLITATGQRVTLRCSPRSGDLSVYWYQQSLDQGLQFLIQYYNGEERAKGNILERFSAQQFPDLHSELNLSSLELGDSALYFCASSVYGGRVNEQFFGPGTRLTVL.

The genes are TRBV20-1 and TRBJ2-5; D gene ambiguous. V gave up 3 bases and J gave up 7 bases, with 9 bases separating them. The length of the CDR3 is 11 residues. Germline V gives CDR1 DFQATT, CDR2 SNEGSKA (reference sequence). CDR3 residues: CSASGVVTQYF. For the CDR3, the DNA is TGCAGTGCTAGTGGGGTGGTGACCCAGTACTTC.

This clonotype has at least ten counts. The CDR3 DNA follows: TGCAGTGCTAGAGTAATAGTTTCCAATGAGCAGTTCTTC. It translates to CSARVIVSNEQFF. The chain joins TRBV20-1 to TRBJ2-1; no definite D call. Germline V gives CDR1 DFQATT, CDR2 SNEGSKA (reference sequence). V lost 1 base and J 6 bases, leaving 10 bases between the germline ends. The CDR3 has 13 residues.

At least ten counts were recorded for this clonotype. V is TRBV29-1 and J is TRBJ2-7; D not certain. The CDR3 runs to 11 residues. CDR1 is SQVTM, CDR2 ANQGSEA, per germline. Deletions cut 4 bases from V and 6 bases from J, with 10 bases between. The CDR3 DNA is TGCAGCGTTGGGCAGTACCGCGAGCAGTACTTC. Translating it yields CSVGQYREQYF.

The V call is TRBV6-4, the J call TRBJ2-2; 7 nucleotides align to TRBD2. The CDR3 loop spans 14 amino acids. CDR1 and CDR2 from the germline V gene are MRHNA and SNTAGT. Trimming cost V 5 bases and J 5 bases; bases outside gene matches: 5. The CDR3 region is CASSRDYETGELFF. CDR3 nucleotide sequence: TGTGCCAGCAGTCGGGACTACGAAACCGGGGAGCTGTTTTTT.

This clonotype was picked up a small number of times. The genes are TRBV12-5 and TRBJ1-2, with 7 positions matching TRBD1. Germline-derived CDR1 and CDR2 are LGHNT and FRNRAP. The CDR3 is 13 amino acids. The V gene end was trimmed by 6 bases and the J gene end by 1 base; junction bases not matched to a gene: 2. The CDR3 DNA follows: TGTGCTAGTGGAAGGGACAGTAACTATGGCTACACCTTC. Encoded protein: CASGRDSNYGYTF.

This sequence joins TRBV30 and TRBJ2-7, with D possibly being TRBD1 (5 bases). The germline V gene has CDR1 GTSNPN and CDR2 SVGIG (reference sequence). Trimming left V 5 bases short and J 7 bases short, with 15 bases between. CDR3 length: 12 residues. CDR3 coding DNA: TGTGCCTGGGCTCCAGGGATGGGGGAGCAGTACTTC. Encoded protein: CAWAPGMGEQYF.

The gene calls are TRBV25-1 and TRBJ2-1, with D unresolved. The CDR3 loop spans 15 amino acids. CDR1 and CDR2 (germline): MGHDK, SYGVNS. The V and J ends lost 5 bases and 0 bases respectively, with 11 bases between them. The CDR3 loop reads CASSKSGSSYNEQFF. The CDR3 DNA sequence: TGTGCCAGCAGTAAGTCCGGAAGCTCCTACAATGAGCAGTTCTTC.

This clonotype showed up many times. The gene calls are TRBV7-8 and TRBJ2-7, with TRBD1 as a possible D gene (5 bases). The CDR3 loop spans 14 amino acids. The germline gives CDR1 SGHVS, CDR2 FQNEAQ. V dropped 0 bases and J dropped 6 bases, with 12 bases sitting between them. CDR3 nucleotides: TGTGCCAGCAGCTTAGCTGGGCAGGGTCCCGAGCAGTACTTC. This gives the protein CASSLAGQGPEQYF.

J is TRBJ1-1 and V is TRBV28; weak D call: TRBD1 (5 bases). This CDR3 region has 18 residues. Between the trimmed V and J ends, which lost 3 bases and 7 bases, there was a span of 27 bases. The germline V gene has CDR1 MDHEN and CDR2 SYDVKM. CDR3 protein: CASSLVGEVISASVEAFF. The CDR3 bases are TGTGCCAGCAGTTTGGTGGGGGAGGTAATTTCCGCGAGTGTTGAAGCTTTCTTT. Full variable domain (rest looked up from reference TRBV28 and TRBJ1-1): DVKVTQSSRYLVKRTGEKVFLECVQDMDHENMFWYRQDPGLGLRLIYFSYDVKMKEKGDIPEGYSVSREKKERFSLILESASTNQTSMYLCASSLVGEVISASVEAFFGQGTRLTVV.

This clonotype was recorded at least ten times. This chain links TRBV5-1 with TRBJ2-1, with a weak D call TRBD2 (6 bases). CDR3 length equals 15 residues. CDR1 and CDR2 from the germline V gene are SGHRS and YFSETQ. Trimming left V 2 bases short and J 4 bases short, with 13 bases between. CDR3 region: CASSFPGAEYNEQFF. As DNA, the CDR3 is TGCGCCAGCAGCTTTCCGGGAGCAGAGTACAATGAGCAGTTCTTC. The full variable domain, completed using reference TRBV5-1 and TRBJ2-1, is KAGVTQTPRYLIKTRGQQVTLSCSPISGHRSVSWYQQTPGQGLQFLFEYFSETQRNKGNFPGRFSGRQFSNSRSEMNVSTLELGDSALYLCASSFPGAEYNEQFFGPGTRLTVL.

The V gene is TRBV5-1, the J gene TRBJ1-1, with 10 positions matching TRBD1. The CDR3 runs to 16 residues. Germline V gene lookup returns CDR1 SGHRS and CDR2 YFSETQ. The V and J ends lost 2 bases and 6 bases, in that order; junction bases with no gene match: 10. The CDR3 nucleotides read TGCGCCAGCAGCTTCGGACAGGGGGTTAAACGACCTGAAGCTTTCTTT. This translates into CASSFGQGVKRPEAFF.

The chain couples TRBV12-3 or TRBV12-4 to TRBJ2-1; D is perhaps TRBD2 (6 bases). This CDR3 is 16 amino acids long. The V end lost 6 bases, the J end lost 4 bases, and 19 bases lay between the germline ends. The CDR3 DNA reads as TGTGCCAGCAGCCCCCCTTCGTCCGGGAGTTACAATGAGCAGTTCTTC. Translating gives CASSPPSSGSYNEQFF.

This clonotype was recorded a few times. The V call is TRBV7-2, the J call TRBJ2-7; D possibly uses TRBD1 or TRBD2 (5 bases each). Germline assignment: CDR1 SGHTA and CDR2 FQGNSA. The CDR3 totals 16 residues. Trimming took 2 bases from V and 3 from J, leaving 17 bases between them. CDR3 coding DNA: TGTGCCAGCAGCTTATCACACGGGGCTGCTGTCTACGAGCAGTACTTC. Its translation is CASSLSHGAAVYEQYF.

Only a few counts were recorded for this clonotype. CDR3 in DNA: TGTGCCAGCAGGCCCACAGGTGAAATCACTGAAGCTTTCTTT. Residues: CASRPTGEITEAFF. V usage is TRBV12-3 or TRBV12-4 and J usage is TRBJ1-1; tentative D call: TRBD1 (5 bases). The CDR3 totals 14 residues. Trimming cost V 6 bases and J 4 bases, with 15 bases left between them.